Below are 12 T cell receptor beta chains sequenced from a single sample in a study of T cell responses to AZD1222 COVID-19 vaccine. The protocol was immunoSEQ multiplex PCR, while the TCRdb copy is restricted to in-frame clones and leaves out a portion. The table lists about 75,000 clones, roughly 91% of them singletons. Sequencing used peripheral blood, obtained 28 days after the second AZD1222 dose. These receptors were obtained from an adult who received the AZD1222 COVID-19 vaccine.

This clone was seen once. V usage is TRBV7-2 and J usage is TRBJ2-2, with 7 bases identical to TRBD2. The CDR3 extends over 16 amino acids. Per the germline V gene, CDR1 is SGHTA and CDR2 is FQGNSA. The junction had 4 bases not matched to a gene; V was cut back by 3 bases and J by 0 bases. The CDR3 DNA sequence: TGTGCCAGCAGCTTGCGCGGGGGACCGAACACCGGGGAGCTGTTTTTT. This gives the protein CASSLRGGPNTGELFF.

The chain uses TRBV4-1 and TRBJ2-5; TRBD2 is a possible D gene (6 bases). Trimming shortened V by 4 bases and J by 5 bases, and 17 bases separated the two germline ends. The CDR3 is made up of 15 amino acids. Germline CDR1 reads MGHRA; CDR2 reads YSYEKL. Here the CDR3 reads CASSPQLAPTETQYF. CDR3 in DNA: TGCGCCAGCAGCCCGCAACTAGCTCCGACTGAGACCCAGTACTTC.

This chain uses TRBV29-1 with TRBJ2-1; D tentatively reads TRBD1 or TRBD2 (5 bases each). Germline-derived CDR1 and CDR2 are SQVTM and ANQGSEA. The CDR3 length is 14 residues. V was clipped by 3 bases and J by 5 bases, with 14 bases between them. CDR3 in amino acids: CSVDPGRRNNEQFF. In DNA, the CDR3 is TGCAGCGTTGACCCAGGGAGAAGGAACAATGAGCAGTTCTTC.

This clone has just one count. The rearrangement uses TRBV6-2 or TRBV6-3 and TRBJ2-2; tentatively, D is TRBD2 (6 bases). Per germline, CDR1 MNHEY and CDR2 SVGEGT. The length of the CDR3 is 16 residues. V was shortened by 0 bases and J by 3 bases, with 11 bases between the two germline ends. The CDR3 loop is CASSYSLATDTGELFF. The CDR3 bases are TGTGCCAGCAGTTACTCCCTAGCGACGGACACCGGGGAGCTGTTTTTT.

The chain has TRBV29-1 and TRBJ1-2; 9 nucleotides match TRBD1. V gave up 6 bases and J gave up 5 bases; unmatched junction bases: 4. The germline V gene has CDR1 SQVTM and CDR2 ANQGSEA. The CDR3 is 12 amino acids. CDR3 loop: CSVTGTGYGYTF. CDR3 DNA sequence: TGCAGCGTCACCGGGACAGGGTATGGCTACACCTTC.

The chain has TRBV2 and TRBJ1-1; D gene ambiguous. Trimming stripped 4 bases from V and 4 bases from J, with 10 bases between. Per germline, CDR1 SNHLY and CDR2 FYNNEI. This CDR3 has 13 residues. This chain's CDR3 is CASSVRAGTEAFF. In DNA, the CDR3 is TGTGCCAGCAGTGTTCGGGCGGGCACTGAAGCTTTCTTT.

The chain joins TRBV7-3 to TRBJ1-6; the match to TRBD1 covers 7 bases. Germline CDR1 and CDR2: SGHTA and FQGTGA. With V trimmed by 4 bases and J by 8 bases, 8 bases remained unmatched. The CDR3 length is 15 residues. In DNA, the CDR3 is TGTGCCAGCAGCTCCACAGGGGATCGGTATTCACCCCTCCACTTT. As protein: CASSSTGDRYSPLHF.

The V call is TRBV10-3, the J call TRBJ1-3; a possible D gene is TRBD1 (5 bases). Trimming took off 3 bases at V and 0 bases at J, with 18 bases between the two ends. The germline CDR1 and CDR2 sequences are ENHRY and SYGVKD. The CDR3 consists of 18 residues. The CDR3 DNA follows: TGTGCCATCAGTGACCCGACAGTTACCCCTAGCTCTGGAAACACCATATATTTT. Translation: CAISDPTVTPSSGNTIYF.

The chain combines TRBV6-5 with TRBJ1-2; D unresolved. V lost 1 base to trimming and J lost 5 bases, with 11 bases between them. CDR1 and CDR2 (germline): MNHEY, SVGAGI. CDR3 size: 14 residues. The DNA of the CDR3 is TGTGCCAGCAGTTACTTGGCAGGAAGATATGGCTACACCTTC. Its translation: CASSYLAGRYGYTF.

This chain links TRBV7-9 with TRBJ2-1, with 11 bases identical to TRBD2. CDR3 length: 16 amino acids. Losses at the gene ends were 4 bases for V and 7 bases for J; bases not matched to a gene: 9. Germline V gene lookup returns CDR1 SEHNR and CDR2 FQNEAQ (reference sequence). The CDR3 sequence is CASSSLAGGRKNEQFF. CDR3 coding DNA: TGTGCCAGCAGCTCCTTAGCGGGGGGGCGGAAAAATGAGCAGTTCTTC.

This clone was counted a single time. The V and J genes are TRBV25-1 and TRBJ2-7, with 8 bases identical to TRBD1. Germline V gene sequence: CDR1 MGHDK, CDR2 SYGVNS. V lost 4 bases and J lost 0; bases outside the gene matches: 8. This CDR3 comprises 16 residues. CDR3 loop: CASSAAGTGVSYEQYF. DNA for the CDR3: TGTGCCAGCAGTGCAGCCGGGACAGGCGTCTCCTACGAGCAGTACTTC.

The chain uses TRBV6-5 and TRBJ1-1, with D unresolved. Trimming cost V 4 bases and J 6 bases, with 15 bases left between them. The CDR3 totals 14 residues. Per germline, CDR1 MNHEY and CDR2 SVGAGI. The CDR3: CASSWVSSGSEAFF. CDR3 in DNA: TGTGCCAGCAGTTGGGTCAGTTCAGGCTCTGAAGCTTTCTTT.